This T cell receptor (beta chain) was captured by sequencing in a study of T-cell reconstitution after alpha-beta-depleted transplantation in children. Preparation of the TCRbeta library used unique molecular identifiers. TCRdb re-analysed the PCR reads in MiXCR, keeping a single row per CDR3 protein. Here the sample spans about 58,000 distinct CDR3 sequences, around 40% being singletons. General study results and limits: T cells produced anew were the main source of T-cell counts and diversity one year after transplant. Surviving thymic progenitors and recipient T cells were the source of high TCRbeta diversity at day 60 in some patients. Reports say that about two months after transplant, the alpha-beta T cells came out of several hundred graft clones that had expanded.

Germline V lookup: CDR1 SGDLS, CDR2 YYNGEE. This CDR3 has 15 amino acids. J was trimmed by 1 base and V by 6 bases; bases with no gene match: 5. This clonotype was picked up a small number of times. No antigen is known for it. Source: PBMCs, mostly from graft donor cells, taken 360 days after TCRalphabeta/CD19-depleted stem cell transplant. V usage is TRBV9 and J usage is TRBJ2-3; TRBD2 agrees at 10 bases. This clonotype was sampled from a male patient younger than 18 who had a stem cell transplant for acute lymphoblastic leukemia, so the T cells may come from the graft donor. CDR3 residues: CASKKREGGTDTQYF. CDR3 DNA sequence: TGTGCCAGCAAGAAGCGGGAGGGGGGCACAGATACGCAGTATTTT.